This paragraph covers one TCR beta chain sequence. Original analysis: Amplification with reference gene primers provided the estimates of nucleated cell counts. TCRdb keeps only in-frame clones here, not all; method: immunoSEQ multiplex PCR. The V and J calls and the clone size are those of that table, but D and trimming were determined from the DNA. The table includes about 250,000 clones, roughly nine tenths detected once. CDR1 SNHLY and CDR2 FYNNEI come from the germline V gene. The CDR3 is made up of 14 amino acids. The V end lost 5 bases, the J end lost 0 bases, and 7 bases lay between the germline ends. This record belongs to a study of blood T cell repertoires in COVID-19. Study-wide context: Samples taken during acute and convalescent COVID-19 were collected in the United States, Italy and Spain.

The sequence was collected from a woman in her sixties or seventies who had recovered from COVID-19. Specimen: peripheral blood. The chain employs TRBV2 and TRBJ2-2, with D perhaps matching TRBD1 (6 bases). CDR3: CASSRTANTGELFF. Written as DNA, the CDR3 is TGTGCCAGCAGTAGGACAGCGAACACCGGGGAGCTGTTTTTT.